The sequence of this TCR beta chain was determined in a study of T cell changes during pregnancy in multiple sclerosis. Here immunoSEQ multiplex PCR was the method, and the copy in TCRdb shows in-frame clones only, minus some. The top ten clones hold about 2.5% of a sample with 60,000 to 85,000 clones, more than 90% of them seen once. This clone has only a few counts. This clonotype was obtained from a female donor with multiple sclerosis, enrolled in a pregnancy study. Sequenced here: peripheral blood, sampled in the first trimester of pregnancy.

The CDR3 region is CASSQGIRYNEQFF. CDR3 sequence (DNA): TGTGCCAGCAGCCAGGGTATCCGGTACAATGAGCAGTTCTTC. This sequence joins TRBV7-9 and TRBJ2-1; TRBD1 is a possible D gene (5 bases). V shed 5 bases and J shed 4 bases, with 12 bases lying between them. Looked up from germline, CDR1 is SEHNR and CDR2 is FQNEAQ (reference sequence). The CDR3 spans 14 residues.